These 32 T cell receptor beta chains were sequenced from one sample in a study of blood T cell repertoires in COVID-19. Profiling relied on immunoSEQ multiplex PCR, and the TCRdb table lists in-frame clones only, not all of them. The profile shows approximately 460,000 clones, 85% to 90% of them singletons. Sequencing used peripheral blood. These receptors all stem from a man aged 18 to 29 with COVID-19, enrolled during active disease.

This clone has a single count. This rearrangement joins TRBV9 to TRBJ1-1; D not certain. CDR3 size: 14 residues. Germline CDR1 is SGDLS and CDR2 is YYNGEE. Trimming stripped 1 base from V and 1 base from J, with 8 bases between. The CDR3 region has the DNA TGTGCCAGCAGCGTAAGTCGGGGGAACACTGAAGCTTTCTTT. Protein sequence: CASSVSRGNTEAFF. The entire variable domain, with the rest obtained from reference TRBV9 and TRBJ1-1, is as follows: DSGVTQTPKHLITATGQRVTLRCSPRSGDLSVYWYQQSLDQGLQFLIQYYNGEERAKGNILERFSAQQFPDLHSELNLSSLELGDSALYFCASSVSRGNTEAFFGQGTRLTVV.

The rearrangement links TRBV6-1 to TRBJ2-3, with D maybe TRBD1 (5 bases). CDR1 and CDR2 (germline): MNHNS, SASEGT. This CDR3 spans 14 amino acids. Trimming took 3 bases from V and 0 from J, leaving 7 bases between them. CDR3: CASSETASTDTQYF. In DNA form, the CDR3 reads TGTGCCAGCAGTGAGACAGCTAGCACAGATACGCAGTATTTT.

V is TRBV9 and J is TRBJ1-3, with D unresolved. V lost 4 bases to trimming and J lost 0 bases, with 8 bases between them. The CDR3 extends over 14 amino acids. Looked up from germline, CDR1 is SGDLS and CDR2 is YYNGEE. This chain's CDR3 is CASSPLPSGNTIYF. CDR3 bases: TGTGCCAGCAGCCCCCTCCCCTCTGGAAACACCATATATTTT.

V gene TRBV30 combines with J gene TRBJ2-5; a possible D gene is TRBD2 (6 bases). The CDR3 is 11 amino acids. Germline V gene data show CDR1 as GTSNPN and CDR2 as SVGIG (reference sequence). V was cut by 0 bases and J by 7 bases, with 6 bases left in between. CDR3 sequence (DNA): TGTGCCTGGAGTGTGGAGGGGACCCAGTACTTC. Amino acids: CAWSVEGTQYF.

V and J are TRBV5-4 and TRBJ2-5; 10 bases map to TRBD2. This CDR3 has 16 residues. Germline CDR1 SGHNT, CDR2 YYREEE (reference sequence). With V trimmed by 0 bases and J by 5 bases, 7 bases remained unmatched. In DNA, the CDR3 is TGTGCCAGCAGCTTGGGTAGCGGGGGGCCCGGGGAGACCCAGTACTTC. Its translation: CASSLGSGGPGETQYF.

The chain recombines TRBV19 with TRBJ1-5, with 10 bases identical to TRBD1. The CDR3 runs 17 residues. The germline gives CDR1 LNHDA, CDR2 SQIVND (reference sequence). Trimming took 3 bases from V and 3 from J; bases not matched to a gene: 8. The chain's CDR3 is CASSISLTGGLNQPQHF. The CDR3 DNA follows: TGTGCCAGTAGTATTTCACTGACAGGGGGCCTCAATCAGCCCCAGCATTTT.

The chain joins TRBV5-1 to TRBJ2-2; 7 nucleotides align to TRBD1. Germline assignment: CDR1 SGHRS and CDR2 YFSETQ. J gave up 2 bases and V 5 bases, and 6 bases lay outside the gene matches. The CDR3 spans 15 residues. CDR3 in amino acids: CASSSQGSNTGELFF. As DNA, the CDR3 is TGCGCCAGCAGTTCACAGGGGTCCAACACCGGGGAGCTGTTTTTT. Together with reference TRBV5-1 and TRBJ2-2, the CDR3 gives the full variable domain: KAGVTQTPRYLIKTRGQQVTLSCSPISGHRSVSWYQQTPGQGLQFLFEYFSETQRNKGNFPGRFSGRQFSNSRSEMNVSTLELGDSALYLCASSSQGSNTGELFFGEGSRLTVL.

This clone was seen a single time. The gene calls are TRBV2 and TRBJ2-7; maybe TRBD1 (5 bases). Germline lookup yields CDR1 SNHLY and CDR2 FYNNEI. This CDR3 is built from 13 residues. Trimming pared 1 base from V and 5 bases from J, leaving 9 bases between. CDR3 nucleotide sequence: TGTGCCAGCAGTGAAGAGGCAGGGCACGAGCAGTACTTC. The encoded protein is CASSEEAGHEQYF.

The chain uses TRBV5-5 and TRBJ1-1; D possibly corresponds to TRBD1 (6 bases). This CDR3 contains 15 residues. Per germline, CDR1 SGHKS and CDR2 YYEKEE (reference sequence). Trimming cost V 0 bases and J 1 base, with 10 bases left between them. The DNA of the CDR3 is TGTGCCAGCAGCTTGGTTTCGGACAGGAACACTGAAGCTTTCTTT. Translating it yields CASSLVSDRNTEAFF.

The chain links TRBV19 to TRBJ2-5; 8 positions agree with TRBD2. V gave up 4 bases and J gave up 5 bases; unmatched junction bases: 12. This CDR3 region has 16 residues. Germline V lookup: CDR1 LNHDA, CDR2 SQIVND (reference sequence). The CDR3 protein is CASSNAGTSSDETQYF. CDR3 nucleotides: TGTGCCAGTAGTAACGCCGGGACTAGTTCGGATGAGACCCAGTACTTC.

The chain is built from TRBV27 and TRBJ2-3, with 11 bases matching TRBD2. This CDR3 spans 15 amino acids. V dropped 4 bases and J dropped 3; count of bases not matched to a gene: 3. Germline values: CDR1 MNHEY, CDR2 SMNVEV (reference sequence). DNA of the CDR3: TGTGCCAGCAGTTACCTAGCGGGAGGAACAGATACGCAGTATTTT. Translated: CASSYLAGGTDTQYF.

J is TRBJ1-4 and V is TRBV25-1; D possibly corresponds to TRBD1 (5 bases). The CDR3 totals 14 residues. Per germline, CDR1 MGHDK and CDR2 SYGVNS. The V end lost 3 bases, the J end lost 5 bases, and 10 bases lay between the germline ends. CDR3: CASSDTDRNEKLFF. CDR3 in DNA: TGTGCCAGCAGTGATACAGACAGAAATGAAAAACTGTTTTTT.

The chain combines TRBV21-1 with TRBJ2-2; the D call in the table, TRBD1, was not verified against the DNA. TRBV21-1 is a pseudogene. The CDR3 has 15 residues. Here the CDR3 DNA reads TGTGCCAGCAGCCCGGGACAGGGCGGAACCGGGGAGCTGTTTTTT. Protein product: CASSPGQGGTGELFF.

The chain uses TRBV7-2 and TRBJ2-5, with D unresolved. CDR1 and CDR2 from the germline V gene are SGHTA and FQGNSA. The CDR3 extends over 16 amino acids. V lost 4 bases to trimming and J lost 0 bases, with 15 bases between them. The CDR3 here is CASSSNNPKYQETQYF. As DNA, the CDR3 is TGTGCCAGCAGCTCCAACAACCCCAAGTACCAAGAGACCCAGTACTTC. The variable domain in full, completed from reference TRBV7-2 and TRBJ2-5, reads GAGVSQSPSNKVTEKGKDVELRCDPISGHTALYWYRQSLGQGLEFLIYFQGNSAPDKSGLPSDRFSAERTGGSVSTLTIQRTQQEDSAVYLCASSSNNPKYQETQYFGPGTRLLVL.

The chain has TRBV3-1 (or the pseudogene TRBV3-2) and TRBJ1-5; a possible D gene is TRBD1 (5 bases). The V and J ends lost 2 bases and 6 bases respectively, with 8 bases between them. CDR3 length: 13 amino acids. In germline, CDR1 is LGHDT, CDR2 YNNKEL (reference sequence). The CDR3 here is CASSQQGGQPQHF. Here the CDR3 DNA reads TGTGCCAGCAGCCAACAGGGCGGTCAGCCCCAGCATTTT.

This clone was seen a few times. This chain connects TRBV6-1 to TRBJ2-7; 7 bases are shared with TRBD1. V trimming: 3 bases; J trimming: 10 bases; junction bases outside the gene matches: 6. In germline, CDR1 is MNHNS, CDR2 SASEGT. This CDR3 has 12 residues. CDR3 sequence: CASSEDRIEQYF. For the CDR3, the DNA is TGTGCCAGCAGTGAGGACAGGATAGAACAGTACTTC.

The rearrangement links TRBV9 to TRBJ1-5; D is possibly TRBD1 (5 bases). V was clipped by 0 bases and J by 8 bases, with 12 bases between them. The CDR3 extends over 14 amino acids. CDR1 is SGDLS, CDR2 YYNGEE, per germline. DNA of the CDR3: TGTGCCAGCAGCGTAGAGGCAGGGTTTAAGCCCCAGCATTTT. Its translation is CASSVEAGFKPQHF. The full variable domain, in which reference TRBV9 and TRBJ1-5 provide the parts outside the CDR3, is DSGVTQTPKHLITATGQRVTLRCSPRSGDLSVYWYQQSLDQGLQFLIQYYNGEERAKGNILERFSAQQFPDLHSELNLSSLELGDSALYFCASSVEAGFKPQHFGDGTRLSIL.

V is TRBV2 and J is TRBJ2-3, with 11 bases aligning to TRBD2. With V trimmed by 5 bases and J by 2 bases, 3 bases remained unmatched. From germline, CDR1 is SNHLY and CDR2 FYNNEI. This CDR3 comprises 15 residues. The CDR3 DNA sequence: TGTGCCAGCAGTCCGGGACTAGCGGACACAGATACGCAGTATTTT. Its protein product is CASSPGLADTDTQYF.

The chain has TRBV24-1 and TRBJ2-3; a weak D match, TRBD1 (6 bases). The CDR3 spans 17 residues. Germline CDR1 is KGHDR and CDR2 is SFDVKD. V was clipped by 1 base and J by 0 bases, with 13 bases between them. DNA of the CDR3: TGTGCCACCAGTGATTTACCTGGGACACCTAGCACAGATACGCAGTATTTT. This codes for CATSDLPGTPSTDTQYF.

This rearrangement joins TRBV27 to TRBJ2-7; D is unresolved. The length of the CDR3 is 18 residues. CDR1 is MNHEY, CDR2 SMNVEV, per germline (reference sequence). V lost 3 bases to trimming and J lost 2 bases, with 23 bases between them. CDR3 region: CASSFSTPLGRPTYEQYF. The CDR3 DNA is TGTGCCAGCAGTTTCTCTACCCCCCTCGGCAGGCCCACCTACGAGCAGTACTTC.

The V call is TRBV6-5, the J call TRBJ1-1; D not resolved. The V and J ends lost 6 bases and 3 bases respectively, with 17 bases between them. The CDR3 is 15 residues long. Germline CDR1 reads MNHEY; CDR2 reads SVGAGI. CDR3 coding DNA: TGTGCCAGCAGCAATAGCCTTGATGCGGACACTGAAGCTTTCTTT. It encodes CASSNSLDADTEAFF.

The V and J genes are TRBV13 and TRBJ2-3, with D perhaps TRBD1 (5 bases). V gave up 5 bases and J gave up 4 bases, with 19 bases separating them. This CDR3 is 16 amino acids long. CDR1 is PRHDT and CDR2 is FYEKMQ in the germline V gene (reference sequence). Written as DNA, the CDR3 is TGTGCCAGCAGCCCAGGGTTTGAGAGAAGGGCAGATACGCAGTATTTT. Its translation: CASSPGFERRADTQYF.

V gene TRBV3-1 (or the pseudogene TRBV3-2) combines with J gene TRBJ2-3; 7 bases fit TRBD2. V was pared by 4 bases and J by 0 bases, with 13 bases of the junction left unmatched. Germline loops: CDR1 LGHDT, CDR2 YNNKEL (reference sequence). The CDR3 covers 18 residues. The CDR3 sequence is CASSRTSGGGESTDTQYF. CDR3 sequence (DNA): TGTGCCAGCAGCCGTACGAGTGGCGGGGGAGAGAGCACAGATACGCAGTATTTT.

The chain has TRBV2 and TRBJ2-2; TRBD2 aligns across 14 bases. Germline V gives CDR1 SNHLY, CDR2 FYNNEI. The J segment lost 5 bases and the V segment lost 6 bases, leaving 5 bases of the junction unmatched. The CDR3 has 16 residues. DNA for the CDR3: TGTGCCAGCAGAGGGACTAGCGGGAGTTTTACCGGGGAGCTGTTTTTT. This encodes CASRGTSGSFTGELFF.

The chain recombines TRBV3-1 (or the pseudogene TRBV3-2) with TRBJ2-1; TRBD1 matches 10 bases. The CDR3 is made up of 16 amino acids. V lost 6 bases to trimming and J lost 4 bases; unmatched junction nucleotides: 9. Looked up from germline, CDR1 is LGHDT and CDR2 is YNNKEL (reference sequence). The CDR3, as DNA: TGTGCCAGCAGTCAGTTTAGGGACAGGGGATACAATGAGCAGTTCTTC. As protein: CASSQFRDRGYNEQFF.

This chain joins TRBV6-5 and TRBJ1-6, with 9 bases lining up with TRBD1. Germline V CDR1 and CDR2: MNHEY, SVGAGI. The CDR3 has 15 amino acids. Unmatched junction bases numbered 9, after V lost 6 bases and J lost 9 bases. In DNA form, the CDR3 reads TGTGCCAGCAGCCTTAACCGGGACAGGGCTTCACCCCTCCACTTT. Protein: CASSLNRDRASPLHF.

The chain is built from TRBV11-3 and TRBJ1-1; D is unclear. V gave up 0 bases and J gave up 1 base, with 9 bases separating them. Germline CDR1 and CDR2: SGHNT and YENEEA. This CDR3 spans 15 amino acids. CDR3 nucleotides: TGTGCCAGCAGCTTAGATGTGGGAGGGAACACTGAAGCTTTCTTT. It translates to CASSLDVGGNTEAFF.

The chain recombines TRBV7-3 with TRBJ1-1; D is uncertain. Looked up from germline, CDR1 is SGHTA and CDR2 is FQGTGA. V was clipped by 3 bases and J by 7 bases, with 12 bases between them. The CDR3 has 13 residues. CDR3 loop: CASSLRRGDEAFF. The CDR3 DNA follows: TGTGCCAGCAGCTTGAGACGGGGAGATGAAGCTTTCTTT. Based on the CDR3 plus reference TRBV7-3 and TRBJ1-1, the full variable domain is GAGVSQTPSNKVTEKGKYVELRCDPISGHTALYWYRQSLGQGPEFLIYFQGTGAADDSGLPNDRFFAVRPEGSVSTLKIQRTERGDSAVYLCASSLRRGDEAFFGQGTRLTVV.

This chain connects TRBV14 to TRBJ1-1, with 7 positions matching TRBD1. Trimming removed 7 bases from V and 0 bases from J; junction bases left unmatched: 17. This CDR3 contains 18 residues. Germline V gene data show CDR1 as SGHDN and CDR2 as FVKESK. The CDR3 here is CASILRQGGGVMNTEAFF. DNA of the CDR3: TGTGCCAGCATCTTAAGACAGGGTGGAGGGGTTATGAACACTGAAGCTTTCTTT.

This clone was picked up one time. The chain employs TRBV29-1 and TRBJ2-7; 12 nucleotides align to TRBD2. Germline CDR1 and CDR2: SQVTM and ANQGSEA. This CDR3 comprises 14 residues. V lost 1 base, J lost 4 bases, and 2 bases stayed unmatched. CDR3 DNA: TGCAGCGTTGAAGGACTAGCGGGAGATTACGAGCAGTACTTC. This encodes CSVEGLAGDYEQYF.

The chain employs TRBV29-1 and TRBJ1-2; D perhaps matches TRBD1 (5 bases). V dropped 0 bases and J dropped 5 bases, with 10 bases sitting between them. This CDR3 spans 13 amino acids. Germline lookup yields CDR1 SQVTM and CDR2 ANQGSEA. In nucleotides, the CDR3 is TGCAGCGTTGAAGAAGGGCAGGGATATGGCTACACCTTC. It yields the protein CSVEEGQGYGYTF.

The chain links TRBV27 to TRBJ1-5; 8 bases fit TRBD1. CDR3 length: 14 amino acids. V was clipped by 7 bases and J by 3 bases; unmatched bases: 5. Germline loops: CDR1 MNHEY, CDR2 SMNVEV (reference sequence). The CDR3 loop reads CASKRQGPNQPQHF. In DNA, the CDR3 is TGTGCCAGCAAGAGACAGGGGCCCAATCAGCCCCAGCATTTT.